This T cell receptor (beta chain) was obtained from a study of CD8 T cells in ankylosing spondylitis (dated by TCRdb to 2016 to 2017). Regarding the study in general: To find TCR variants linked to disease, the study profiled T cell receptor beta repertoires in ankylosing spondylitis patients and healthy donors. The full study cohort was made up of approximately 27 ankylosing spondylitis patients and 108 healthy donors. Peripheral blood samples were taken, and synovial fluid was additionally collected from ankylosing spondylitis patients.

The sequencer listed for this sample is Illumina HiSeq 2500. Quantitative 5'-RACE with molecular barcodes was used to prepare TCR beta libraries. On the study's bioinformatics: To identify disease-linked TCR variants, a new computational method was used, one built on a probabilistic model of VDJ rearrangement. TCRdb handled the public reads itself, with Q25 trimming in fastp and clone calling in MiXCR, and kept productive beta chains. Merged by CDR3 protein, the rows form single entries marked with the most common genes and DNA. The V and J calls shown here were made by TCRdb, not taken from the authors' results. This sample comprises around 230,000 distinct CDR3 sequences, 8% to 9% of them detected only once. The ten largest clonotypes hold more than 4.5% of the sample. This clonotype has just a few counts. No cognate antigen has been identified for it. No much larger clonotype is one base removed from it; base qualities were not supplied.

From a lookup of the germline V gene, CDR1 and CDR2 are SGHTA and FQGNSA. Inclusive of the bounding cysteine and phenylalanine, the CDR3 is 16 residues long. Left in the record is the CDR3 DNA by itself, 48 bases read in frame from the first base. Trimming at the junction amounts to 1 base on V and 4 bases on J, and the germline ends lie 15 bases apart. Overall results and qualifications from the work: The disease-linked clones showed a CD8+ phenotype and occurred at relatively low frequencies in peripheral blood. Some of the motif variants had been reported before in the synovial fluid and blood of reactive arthritis patients, a finding that suggests common disease-initiation mechanisms. Blood from ankylosing spondylitis patients appeared to be characterized by a TCR beta motif composed of about eight highly homologous amino acid variants. The disease-linked clones were reported to be significantly enriched in matched synovial fluid samples from ankylosing spondylitis patients.

Sequencing input: blood, either unsorted or a sorted T cell fraction (not recorded which). The V and J genes are TRBV7-2 and TRBJ2-3, with the D gene too uncertain to name. The sequence was obtained from a female donor with ankylosing spondylitis or in good health (not recorded which). Here is the DNA: TGTGCCAGCAGCTTAGACGGCGGTTACACGGCAGATACGCAGTATTTT. The resulting protein is CASSLDGGYTADTQYF. The full variable domain, completed from the reference TRBV7-2 and TRBJ2-3 proteins outside the CDR3, reads GAGVSQSPSNKVTEKGKDVELRCDPISGHTALYWYRQSLGQGLEFLIYFQGNSAPDKSGLPSDRFSAERTGGSVSTLTIQRTQQEDSAVYLCASSLDGGYTADTQYFGPGTRLTVL.